Presented here are 20 T cell receptor beta chains from one specimen sequenced in a study of immune cell composition in non-small cell lung cancer. Data came from immunoSEQ multiplex PCR; TCRdb stores just in-frame clones and leaves some out. The sample includes around 13,000 clones, approximately 81% seen only once; the top ten take roughly 10%. Sequencing input: lung tumor tissue. The receptors stem from a human donor with non-small cell lung cancer.

The CDR3 sequence: CAITPRQGATGELFF. The CDR3 DNA reads as TGTGCCATCACCCCCCGACAGGGGGCAACCGGGGAGCTGTTTTTT. The J gene is TRBJ2-2, the V gene TRBV10-3; 10 nucleotides align to TRBD1. The ends lost 7 bases at V and 5 bases at J; junction bases unmatched: 7. Germline V gene sequence: CDR1 ENHRY, CDR2 SYGVKD. The CDR3 has 15 amino acids.

The V call is TRBV25-1, the J call TRBJ2-3; D gene ambiguous. CDR1 is MGHDK and CDR2 is SYGVNS in the germline V gene. This CDR3 is built from 15 residues. V shed 1 base and J shed 0 bases, with 8 bases lying between them. For the CDR3, the DNA is TGTGCCAGCAGTGAATGGGCGGCTAGCACAGATACGCAGTATTTT. Its translation: CASSEWAASTDTQYF. Full variable domain (rest looked up from reference TRBV25-1 and TRBJ2-3): EADIYQTPRYLVIGTGKKITLECSQTMGHDKMYWYQQDPGMELHLIHYSYGVNSTEKGDLSSESTVSRIRTEHFPLTLESARPSHTSQYLCASSEWAASTDTQYFGPGTRLTVL.

The chain uses TRBV11-1 and TRBJ2-1, with D unclear. The V gene's germline CDR1 is SGHAT and CDR2 FQDESV (reference sequence). The CDR3 is 14 residues long. V was cut by 3 bases and J by 7 bases, with 13 bases left in between. CDR3 nucleotide sequence: TGTGCCAGCAGCTTCGATATTACAATTAATGAGCAGTTCTTC. As protein: CASSFDITINEQFF. Filled out from reference TRBV11-1 and TRBJ2-1, the complete variable domain reads EAEVAQSPRYKITEKSQAVAFWCDPISGHATLYWYRQILGQGPELLVQFQDESVVDDSQLPKDRFSAERLKGVDSTLKIQPAELGDSAMYLCASSFDITINEQFFGPGTRLTVL.

The genes are TRBV28 and TRBJ2-7, with TRBD1 matching 11 bases. CDR3 size: 15 residues. Germline trimming cut 6 bases from V and 4 bases from J; bases unmatched to any gene: 8. Germline CDR1 is MDHEN and CDR2 is SYDVKM. CDR3 sequence (DNA): TGTGCCAGCAGAGAGGGGGGGACAGGGGGGTACGAGCAGTACTTC. This sequence encodes CASREGGTGGYEQYF.

The chain has TRBV11-2 and TRBJ2-1; D unresolved. V was shortened by 1 base and J by 11 bases, with 9 bases between the two germline ends. The CDR3 runs to 12 residues. The V gene's germline CDR1 is SGHAT and CDR2 FQNNGV. The CDR3 DNA reads TGTGCCAGCAGCTTAGGTCCCGTGCAGCAGTTCTTC. This codes for CASSLGPVQQFF.

This clone showed up just once. The CDR3: CSVSGGRETQYF. CDR3 bases: TGCAGCGTTTCTGGCGGGAGGGAGACCCAGTACTTC. The V call is TRBV29-1, the J call TRBJ2-5; TRBD2 matches at 8 bases. Germline CDR1 SQVTM, CDR2 ANQGSEA. The CDR3 runs to 12 residues. V lost 5 bases and J lost 5; bases outside the gene matches: 4.

J is TRBJ2-1 and V is TRBV7-3; 13 bases are shared with TRBD2. This CDR3 contains 19 residues. With 5 bases clipped from V and 3 bases from J, the junction kept 13 bases outside the gene matches. Germline loops: CDR1 SGHTA, CDR2 FQGTGA. The CDR3 protein is CASSPSGTSGVGSYNEQFF. CDR3 nucleotides: TGTGCCAGCAGCCCCTCCGGGACTAGCGGGGTGGGGAGCTACAATGAGCAGTTCTTC.

The chain carries TRBV25-1 and TRBJ2-1; D tentatively reads TRBD1 or TRBD2 (5 bases each). The CDR3 is 13 residues long. The ends were cut back, 6 bases at V and 12 bases at J, with 18 bases in the middle. Looked up from germline, CDR1 is MGHDK and CDR2 is SYGVNS. CDR3 protein: CASSAQPGTPQFF. DNA for the CDR3: TGTGCCAGCAGCGCTCAACCCGGGACCCCGCAGTTCTTC.

The V and J genes are TRBV5-1 and TRBJ1-5; perhaps TRBD1 as D (6 bases). V was cut by 4 bases and J by 4 bases, with 9 bases left in between. The germline V gene encodes CDR1 SGHRS and CDR2 YFSETQ. This CDR3 region has 13 residues. The chain's CDR3 is CASSVDRNQPQHF. The CDR3 nucleotides read TGCGCCAGCAGCGTCGACAGGAATCAGCCCCAGCATTTT.

The rearrangement uses TRBV6-6 and TRBJ2-2; no definite D call. CDR1 and CDR2 (germline): MNHNY, SVGAGI (reference sequence). The germline V and J ends were trimmed by 7 bases and 2 bases, with 8 bases remaining between them. The CDR3 totals 13 residues. CDR3: CASTAENTGELFF. CDR3 sequence (DNA): TGTGCCAGCACCGCGGAAAACACCGGGGAGCTGTTTTTT.

Remarks on this clone: The germline gene is not matched at one end of the junction; a read error may be the cause. The V and J genes are TRBV5-1 and TRBJ2-5, with D uncertain. Germline V gives CDR1 SGHRS, CDR2 YFSETQ. CDR3 length equals 13 residues. The CDR3 nucleotides are TGTGCCAGCAGCTTGGCCTTGGAAGAGACCCAGTACTTC. Encoded protein: CASSLALEETQYF.

V gene TRBV4-2 combines with J gene TRBJ2-5, with D possibly matching TRBD2 (6 bases). The CDR3 is 15 residues long. The V end lost 0 bases, the J end lost 1 base, and 9 bases lay between the germline ends. The V gene's germline CDR1 is LGHNA and CDR2 YNFKEQ. Written as DNA, the CDR3 is TGTGCCAGCAGCCAAGAGAGGACTACCCAAGAGACCCAGTACTTC. This gives the protein CASSQERTTQETQYF.

V gene TRBV9 combines with J gene TRBJ2-5; no definite D call. This CDR3 is 13 amino acids long. Germline V gives CDR1 SGDLS, CDR2 YYNGEE. Trimming removed 0 bases at V and 5 bases at J, with 8 bases between. This chain's CDR3 is CASSVGVFETQYF. The CDR3 bases are TGTGCCAGCAGCGTAGGAGTCTTCGAGACCCAGTACTTC.

The gene calls are TRBV11-3 and TRBJ2-1, with 10 bases aligning to TRBD1. CDR3 length: 14 amino acids. Germline CDR1 reads SGHNT; CDR2 reads YENEEA. Germline trimming cut 5 bases from V and 7 bases from J; bases unmatched to any gene: 5. This chain's CDR3 is CASSTGTGANEQFF. In DNA form, the CDR3 reads TGTGCCAGCAGCACCGGGACAGGGGCTAATGAGCAGTTCTTC.

There are a few counts of this clone. The chain carries TRBV13 and TRBJ1-2; D gene ambiguous. In germline, CDR1 is PRHDT, CDR2 FYEKMQ (reference sequence). This CDR3 comprises 12 residues. Trimming pared 5 bases from V and 6 bases from J, leaving 10 bases between. The CDR3 region is CASSGEVDGYTF. Here the CDR3 DNA reads TGTGCCAGCAGCGGGGAGGTGGATGGCTACACCTTC.

In regard to this clone: Its ends do not fully match the called genes, so a read error is possible. V gene TRBV5-1 combines with J gene TRBJ1-4; D call uncertain. Germline CDR1 and CDR2: SGHRS and YFSETQ. The CDR3 runs to 15 residues. The CDR3 nucleotides are TGCGTCAGCAGCTTCTCGACAAGTCAAAATGAAAAACTGTTTTTT. Amino acids: CVSSFSTSQNEKLFF.

This rearrangement joins TRBV6-1 to TRBJ1-2; TRBD1 matches 8 bases. Germline CDR1 is MNHNS and CDR2 is SASEGT. CDR3 size: 15 residues. After removal of 6 bases from V and 4 bases from J, the junction contained 10 bases not matched to a gene. The CDR3 nucleotides read TGTGCCAGCAGGGACCCCGGACAGGGTGCCTATGGCTACACCTTC. It encodes CASRDPGQGAYGYTF.

This chain uses TRBV28 with TRBJ2-7, with a possible D match to TRBD2 (5 bases). The CDR3 spans 15 residues. Germline V gives CDR1 MDHEN, CDR2 SYDVKM. Trimming pared 6 bases from V and 0 bases from J, leaving 15 bases between. CDR3 in DNA: TGTGCCAGCAGACATCGGACTGCCCTCTCCTACGAGCAGTACTTC. Protein: CASRHRTALSYEQYF.

This clone has only a few counts. V and J are TRBV20-1 and TRBJ1-2; tentative D call: TRBD1 (5 bases). Germline CDR1 reads DFQATT; CDR2 reads SNEGSKA (reference sequence). This CDR3 contains 11 residues. The V end was cut by 7 bases, the J end by 8 bases, with 14 bases between. In nucleotides, the CDR3 is TGCAGTGTGCGGCAGGGAGGCGGCTACACCTTC. Translated: CSVRQGGGYTF.

The chain has TRBV5-4 and TRBJ1-2; perhaps TRBD1 as D (5 bases). The CDR3 runs 14 residues. CDR1 is SGHNT, CDR2 YYREEE, per germline (reference sequence). The V and J ends lost 6 bases and 4 bases respectively, with 16 bases between them. The chain's CDR3 is CASKGGGSGYGYTF. In DNA form, the CDR3 reads TGTGCCAGCAAGGGCGGGGGGAGCGGCTATGGCTACACCTTC.